This T cell receptor (beta chain) was recovered during a study of blood T cells in healthy people across ages. The sample holds one count of this clonotype. Through a sample-barcoded 5' primer and a J-beta primer mix, a second PCR was run for roughly 6 to 11 cycles. The template-switch adaptor was a 5' adaptor with 12 random nucleotides. It tagged each cDNA molecule. Using its own MiXCR run on the 5' RACE reads, TCRdb lists one record per CDR3 protein. In the table there are about 1.8 million distinct CDR3 sequences, roughly 50% of which are singletons. This CDR3 comprises 15 residues. Germline trimming cut 6 bases from V and 5 bases from J; bases unmatched to any gene: 8. Looked up from germline, CDR1 is DFQATT and CDR2 is SNEGSKA (reference sequence).

The TCR was taken from a woman between 40 and 55 years old in good health. The sample was blood. The chain combines TRBV20-1 with TRBJ2-3; TRBD2 aligns across 13 bases. The CDR3 spells CSAPLAGGPKDTQYF. The CDR3 nucleotides are TGCAGTGCCCCACTAGCGGGGGGGCCGAAAGATACGCAGTATTTT.